This T cell receptor beta chain was recorded in a study of blood T cell repertoires in COVID-19. For the study at large: There were acute and convalescent COVID-19 samples, and they came from the United States, Italy and Spain. Sources were T cells, B-cell-depleted T cells, or PBMCs; the material itself was cDNA or gDNA.

Followed over time, Seattle patients had been enrolled while infection was active. How the authors handled the data: Reference gene primer amplification gave nucleated cell count estimates. The data were produced by immunoSEQ multiplex PCR, yet TCRdb's version contains in-frame clones alone and is incomplete. V and J calls and clone size are those listed in that table; D and trimming were worked out from the DNA. The sample shows some 49,000 clones, around 81% of them seen only once. V gave up 2 bases and J gave up 4 bases, with 6 bases separating them. CDR1 is KGHSH, CDR2 LQKENI, per germline. The CDR3 is made up of 13 amino acids.

This rearrangement joins TRBV18 to TRBJ2-1; D not certain. Sequenced material: peripheral blood. The TCR originated in a woman older than 75 with COVID-19, enrolled during active disease. The CDR3 sequence: CASSPEQYNEQFF. CDR3 nucleotide sequence: TGTGCCAGCTCACCAGAACAGTACAATGAGCAGTTCTTC.